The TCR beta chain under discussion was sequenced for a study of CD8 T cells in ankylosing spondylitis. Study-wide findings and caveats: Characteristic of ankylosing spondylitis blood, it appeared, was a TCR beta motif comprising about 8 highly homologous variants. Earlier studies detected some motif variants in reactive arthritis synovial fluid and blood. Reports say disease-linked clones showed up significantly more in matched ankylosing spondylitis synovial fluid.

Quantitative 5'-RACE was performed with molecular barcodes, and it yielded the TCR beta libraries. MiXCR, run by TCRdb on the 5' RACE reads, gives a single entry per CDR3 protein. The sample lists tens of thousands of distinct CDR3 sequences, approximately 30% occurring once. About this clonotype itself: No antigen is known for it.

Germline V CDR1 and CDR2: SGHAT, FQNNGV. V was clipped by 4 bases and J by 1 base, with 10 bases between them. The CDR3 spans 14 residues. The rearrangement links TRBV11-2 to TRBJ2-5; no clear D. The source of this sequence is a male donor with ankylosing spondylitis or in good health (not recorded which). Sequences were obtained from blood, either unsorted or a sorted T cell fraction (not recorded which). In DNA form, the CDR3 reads TGTGCCAGCAGCTATACAGATCCCCAAGAGACCCAGTACTTC. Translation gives CASSYTDPQETQYF. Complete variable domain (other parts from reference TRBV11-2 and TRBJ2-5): EAGVAQSPRYKIIEKRQSVAFWCNPISGHATLYWYQQILGQGPKLLIQFQNNGVVDDSQLPKDRFSAERLKGVDSTLKIQPAKLEDSAVYLCASSYTDPQETQYFGPGTRLLVL.